This T cell receptor (beta chain) was sequenced during a study of Ad26.COV2.S vaccination and SARS-CoV-2 variants. Across the whole study: Doses of Ad26.COV2.S were injected into muscle once or twice, 56 days apart.

Specified treatment: around 19 received Ad26.COV2.S at low or high dose, single or two shots; roughly 5 received placebo; per-sample allocation not given. The samples date from day 63 after the first vaccine or placebo injection. It was an adult aged 18-55 years in Boston who was the donor. A note on this clone: Its antigen is not identified.

Germline V gives CDR1 GTSNPN, CDR2 SVGIG (reference sequence). V lost 3 bases to trimming and J lost 1 base, with 12 bases between them. This CDR3 has 15 residues. Generated by immunoSEQ multiplex PCR, the TCRdb table keeps only in-frame clones and is missing some. The sample has about 680,000 clones, 70% to 90% seen once. Points from the study as a whole: Vaccine recipients had higher spike-specific TCR breadth than placebo recipients.

This chain connects TRBV30 to TRBJ2-2; weak D call: TRBD2 (5 bases). The receptor was derived from a person between 18 and 59 years old who received the Ad26.COV2.S COVID-19 vaccine or a placebo. The sequencing used peripheral blood, collected in a trial of Ad26.COV2.S vaccine versus placebo. The CDR3 here is CAWRKPGRNTGELFF. The CDR3 nucleotides read TGTGCCTGGAGAAAGCCGGGGAGGAACACCGGGGAGCTGTTTTTT.